Listed here are 30 T cell receptor beta chains from one sample, sequenced in a study of T cells in Graves' hyperthyroidism and ophthalmopathy. Amplification yielded TCR beta CDR3 regions, with RNA transcripts as the source. The TCR CDR3 was amplified in a first-round RT-PCR using the HTBI primer set. TCRdb analysed the multiplex PCR reads with MiXCR anew, one entry per CDR3 protein. This sample yields 600,000 to 800,000 distinct CDR3 sequences, of which approximately 36% are seen a single time; around 31% belongs to the top ten. Sequencing was performed on blood. Receptors originate from a woman between 35 and 50 years old with Graves' hyperthyroidism.

This clonotype was observed a few times. The rearrangement uses TRBV7-9 and TRBJ2-5, with a tentative D call TRBD1 (6 bases). CDR3 length equals 14 residues. Trimming removed 2 bases from V and 1 base from J, with 8 bases in between. The germline V gene encodes CDR1 SEHNR and CDR2 FQNEAQ (reference sequence). The CDR3: CASSLQGTQETQYF. The DNA for the CDR3 is TGTGCCAGCAGCTTACAGGGGACCCAAGAGACCCAGTACTTC.

The V and J genes are TRBV7-2 and TRBJ1-1, with 8 positions matching TRBD1. CDR1 and CDR2 (germline): SGHTA, FQGNSA. This CDR3 region has 17 residues. V trimming: 3 bases; J trimming: 3 bases; junction bases outside the gene matches: 12. CDR3 amino acids: CASSFPRGGRGHTEAFF. CDR3 nucleotides: TGTGCCAGCAGCTTCCCTCGCGGGGGCAGGGGGCACACTGAAGCTTTCTTT.

V gene TRBV9 combines with J gene TRBJ1-6; D call uncertain. This CDR3 contains 13 residues. Trimming took 4 bases from V and 4 from J, leaving 6 bases between them. Germline assignment: CDR1 SGDLS and CDR2 YYNGEE. The CDR3 spells CASSPDYNSPLHF. In DNA form, the CDR3 reads TGTGCCAGCAGCCCCGATTATAATTCACCCCTCCACTTT. The whole variable domain, filled in from reference TRBV9 and TRBJ1-6, reads DSGVTQTPKHLITATGQRVTLRCSPRSGDLSVYWYQQSLDQGLQFLIQYYNGEERAKGNILERFSAQQFPDLHSELNLSSLELGDSALYFCASSPDYNSPLHFGNGTRLTVT.

This clonotype was counted ten times or more. V is TRBV9 and J is TRBJ1-4, with 8 bases aligning to TRBD1. Germline trimming cut 0 bases from V and 5 bases from J; bases unmatched to any gene: 0. The CDR3 has 14 amino acids. The germline V gene has CDR1 SGDLS and CDR2 YYNGEE. CDR3 sequence (DNA): TGTGCCAGCAGCGTAGCAGGGGGCAATGAAAAACTGTTTTTT. Its protein is CASSVAGGNEKLFF.

The chain recombines TRBV7-2 with TRBJ2-7, with 9 bases fitting TRBD2. This CDR3 has 15 amino acids. The V gene end was trimmed by 6 bases and the J gene end by 2 bases; junction bases not matched to a gene: 8. Germline values: CDR1 SGHTA, CDR2 FQGNSA. The CDR3 DNA follows: TGTGCCAGCAGTCTGAATAGCGGGAGTGCCTACGAGCAGTACTTC. It specifies CASSLNSGSAYEQYF.

The sample holds many counts of this clonotype. The chain is built from TRBV7-8 and TRBJ2-7; possibly TRBD1 or TRBD2 for D (5 bases each). This CDR3 spans 14 amino acids. CDR1 is SGHVS, CDR2 FQNEAQ, per germline. V shed 7 bases and J shed 2 bases, with 15 bases lying between them. CDR3 bases: TGTGCCAGCACCCGGGGCAACTTAGCCTACGAGCAGTACTTC. Translating gives CASTRGNLAYEQYF.

The V call is TRBV11-2, the J call TRBJ2-4; unclear D gene. The CDR3 has 12 amino acids. V dropped 3 bases and J dropped 6 bases, with 6 bases sitting between them. Germline CDR1 is SGHAT and CDR2 is FQNNGV. The CDR3 is CASSFFGNIQYF. CDR3 bases: TGTGCCAGCAGCTTTTTTGGAAACATTCAGTACTTC. Complete variable domain (other parts from reference TRBV11-2 and TRBJ2-4): EAGVAQSPRYKIIEKRQSVAFWCNPISGHATLYWYQQILGQGPKLLIQFQNNGVVDDSQLPKDRFSAERLKGVDSTLKIQPAKLEDSAVYLCASSFFGNIQYFGAGTRLSVL.

This clonotype occurred a few times. The junction and the germline gene differ at one end; a read error may be behind it. This chain links TRBV10-3 with TRBJ1-5; D remains unclear. Germline V gene data show CDR1 as ENHRY and CDR2 as SYGVKD. There are 12 residues in the CDR3. CDR3 residues: CASSYENQPQHF. The CDR3 region has the DNA TGTGCCAGCAGTTACGAAAATCAGCCCCAGCATTTT.

This clonotype was detected once. The chain employs TRBV29-1 and TRBJ2-1; D possibly corresponds to TRBD2 (6 bases). The V gene's germline CDR1 is SQVTM and CDR2 ANQGSEA. Trimming removed 6 bases at V and 3 bases at J, with 18 bases between. This CDR3 is built from 15 residues. As DNA, the CDR3 is TGCAGCGTGACCCCATCAGCGGGCGTCTACAATGAGCAGTTCTTC. The encoded protein is CSVTPSAGVYNEQFF.

This chain connects TRBV14 to TRBJ2-5, with 12 bases matching TRBD2. With V trimmed by 9 bases and J by 2 bases, 10 bases remained unmatched. Germline CDR1 is SGHDN and CDR2 is FVKESK. This CDR3 is built from 16 residues. CDR3 coding DNA: TGTGCCAGAGTGACTAGCGGGAGCGCTGGACAAGAGACCCAGTACTTC. Encoded protein: CARVTSGSAGQETQYF.

This clonotype was seen more than once but under ten times. The V call is TRBV5-6, the J call TRBJ2-2; 7 bases match TRBD1. With V trimmed by 4 bases and J by 5 bases, 11 bases remained unmatched. Germline CDR1 and CDR2: SGHDT and YYEEEE. The CDR3 runs 16 residues. The CDR3 is CASSTDRTLRTGELFF. The CDR3, as DNA: TGTGCCAGCAGCACGGACAGGACCCTCCGGACCGGGGAGCTGTTTTTT.

At least ten counts were recorded for this clonotype. This chain uses TRBV19 with TRBJ1-5; 7 bases line up with TRBD1. With V trimmed by 3 bases and J by 1 base, 12 bases remained unmatched. Germline assignment: CDR1 LNHDA and CDR2 SQIVND (reference sequence). The CDR3 has 18 amino acids. CDR3 nucleotides: TGTGCCAGTAGTATCATCCCCTTTAAACAGGGGAGCAATCAGCCCCAGCATTTT. As protein: CASSIIPFKQGSNQPQHF.

There are a few counts of this clonotype. This chain links TRBV5-1 with TRBJ2-5; possible D gene TRBD2, 5 bases. Germline V gives CDR1 SGHRS, CDR2 YFSETQ. Deletions cut 10 bases from V and 1 base from J, with 11 bases between. The CDR3 is made up of 12 amino acids. CDR3 nucleotides: TGCGCCTGTCGGGAACGCCAAGAGACCCAGTACTTC. Amino acid sequence: CACRERQETQYF. Looking up the rest from reference TRBV5-1 and TRBJ2-5 gives the full variable domain: KAGVTQTPRYLIKTRGQQVTLSCSPISGHRSVSWYQQTPGQGLQFLFEYFSETQRNKGNFPGRFSGRQFSNSRSEMNVSTLELGDSALYLCACRERQETQYFGPGTRLLVL.

This clonotype came up many times. This chain links TRBV29-1 with TRBJ1-4; maybe TRBD1 (5 bases). CDR1 is SQVTM and CDR2 is ANQGSEA in the germline V gene. The V end lost 3 bases, the J end lost 6 bases, and 14 bases lay between the germline ends. CDR3 length equals 14 residues. CDR3 sequence (DNA): TGCAGCGTTGAGGCGCCAGGGAGCGATGAAAAACTGTTTTTT. The encoded protein is CSVEAPGSDEKLFF.

This clonotype has at least ten counts. The chain joins TRBV19 to TRBJ2-7, with 10 nucleotides matching TRBD2. Losses at the gene ends were 5 bases for V and 3 bases for J; bases not matched to a gene: 10. Per the germline V gene, CDR1 is LNHDA and CDR2 is SQIVND (reference sequence). The CDR3 runs to 16 residues. CDR3 bases: TGTGCCAGTAGTGCAGGAGCGGGAGGGGGAGTCTACGAGCAGTACTTC. Translating it yields CASSAGAGGGVYEQYF. Full variable domain (outside the CDR3, taken from reference TRBV19 and TRBJ2-7): DGGITQSPKYLFRKEGQNVTLSCEQNLNHDAMYWYRQDPGQGLRLIYYSQIVNDFQKGDIAEGYSVSREKKESFPLTVTSAQKNPTAFYLCASSAGAGGGVYEQYFGPGTRLTVT.

Notes on this clonotype: A much larger clone is a single base away; this may be a read error. The chain uses TRBV2 and TRBJ2-5; a possible D gene is TRBD2 (5 bases). The CDR3 sequence is 15 residues long. CDR1 SNHLY and CDR2 FYNNEI come from the germline V gene. V lost 3 bases to trimming and J lost 3 bases, with 14 bases between them. The CDR3 DNA follows: TGTGCCAGCAGTGAGACCGGGATCGATAAAGAGACCCAGTACTTC. Amino acids: CASSETGIDKETQYF.

This clonotype has a count of ten or more. The chain carries TRBV24-1 and TRBJ1-6, with 10 bases identical to TRBD1. The CDR3 has 13 amino acids. The V gene's germline CDR1 is KGHDR and CDR2 SFDVKD. The junction had 5 bases not matched to a gene; V was cut back by 8 bases and J by 11 bases. The CDR3 reads CATNRDRGTPLHF. In DNA, the CDR3 is TGTGCCACCAACCGGGACAGGGGAACACCCCTCCACTTT.

This clonotype was found a few times. An end of the junction does not agree with germline; a read error may underlie this. The chain joins TRBV6-5 to TRBJ2-7; 7 bases are a match to TRBD1. Germline CDR1 MNHEY, CDR2 SVGAGI. The CDR3 is 12 amino acids. The CDR3 nucleotides are TGTGCCAGCATGACAGGGAACTACGGGCAGTACTTC. Translation gives CASMTGNYGQYF.

The chain links TRBV5-1 to TRBJ1-1; tentative D call: TRBD1 (6 bases). This CDR3 spans 15 amino acids. V shed 5 bases and J shed 8 bases, with 22 bases lying between them. The V gene's germline CDR1 is SGHRS and CDR2 YFSETQ. The CDR3 nucleotides are TGCGCCAGCAGGGGGTCGACAGGCCAAATAGAGGAAGCTTTCTTT. As protein: CASRGSTGQIEEAFF.

This clonotype was observed a few times. V is TRBV6-5 and J is TRBJ1-5; D is possibly TRBD1 (5 bases). The CDR3 covers 14 residues. V gave up 10 bases and J gave up 7 bases, with 20 bases separating them. Germline V lookup: CDR1 MNHEY, CDR2 SVGAGI. The CDR3 protein is CATRLQGRGQPQHF. The CDR3 nucleotides are TGTGCCACCCGCCTCCAGGGAAGGGGCCAGCCCCAGCATTTT.

In this sample, this clonotype turned up many times. The CDR3 here is CASSLWDNTEAFF. In nucleotides, the CDR3 is TGTGCCAGCAGCTTATGGGACAACACTGAAGCTTTCTTT. V usage is TRBV7-2 and J usage is TRBJ1-1; possibly TRBD1 for D (5 bases). Germline CDR1 reads SGHTA; CDR2 reads FQGNSA. The V gene lost 2 bases and the J gene lost 2 bases, with 6 bases spanning the gap. The CDR3 length is 13 residues.

A word on this clonotype: At one boundary the junction diverges from the germline segment, which might be a read error. This rearrangement joins TRBV7-2 to TRBJ2-7; 7 bases are shared with TRBD2. Germline values: CDR1 SGHTA, CDR2 FQGNSA. This CDR3 is 16 amino acids long. The CDR3 sequence is CASSQQAGTTAYKQYF. CDR3 DNA: TGCGCCAGCAGCCAACAAGCGGGAACTACTGCCTACAAGCAGTACTTC. Combining the CDR3 with reference TRBV7-2 and TRBJ2-7 gives the whole variable domain GAGVSQSPSNKVTEKGKDVELRCDPISGHTALYWYRQSLGQGLEFLIYFQGNSAPDKSGLPSDRFSAERTGGSVSTLTIQRTQQEDSAVYLCASSQQAGTTAYKQYFGPGTRLTVT.

About this clonotype itself: A much larger clone differs by one base, so this may be a read error. V gene TRBV7-9 combines with J gene TRBJ1-1; unclear D gene. The CDR3 sequence is 9 residues long. Germline V gene data show CDR1 as SEHNR and CDR2 as FQNEAQ (reference sequence). This CDR3 reads CASSLRMGF. The CDR3 DNA is TGTGCCAGCAGCTTACGGATGGGGTTT.

V usage is TRBV6-1 and J usage is TRBJ1-1; 8 nucleotides match TRBD1. This CDR3 is 17 amino acids long. Unmatched junction bases numbered 15, after V lost 5 bases and J lost 4 bases. CDR1 and CDR2 (germline): MNHNS, SASEGT. The CDR3 sequence is CASSPLLIGQGPTEAFF. CDR3 bases: TGTGCCAGCAGTCCCCTGCTTATAGGACAGGGACCCACTGAAGCTTTCTTT.

The chain employs TRBV9 and TRBJ1-2, with TRBD1 matching over 7 bases. Trimming removed 5 bases from V and 0 bases from J; junction bases left unmatched: 7. Germline V gene sequence: CDR1 SGDLS, CDR2 YYNGEE. This CDR3 spans 15 amino acids. CDR3: CASSSDRASNYGYTF. DNA for the CDR3: TGTGCCAGCAGTTCCGACAGGGCCTCTAACTATGGCTACACCTTC.

The count of this clonotype is one. A much more abundant neighbour one base away suggests this may be a read error. The rearrangement uses TRBV7-2 and TRBJ1-3; D is unresolved. The CDR3 has 13 amino acids. Germline V gene sequence: CDR1 SGHTA, CDR2 FQGNSA. V was pared by 1 base and J by 8 bases, with 9 bases between. The CDR3 DNA reads as TGTGCCAGCAGCTTAGGGCACAGATACACCATATATTTT. Translation: CASSLGHRYTIYF.

DNA for the CDR3: TGTGCCAGCAGCTTATTCGCCCAGAACACCGGGGAGCTGTTTTTT. This gives the protein CASSLFAQNTGELFF. The V call is TRBV7-9, the J call TRBJ2-2; D uncertain. Trimming left V 2 bases short and J 1 base short, with 8 bases between. This CDR3 is built from 15 residues. Germline V CDR1 and CDR2: SEHNR, FQNEAQ (reference sequence).

This clonotype was seen only a few times. This sequence joins TRBV9 and TRBJ2-7; the D is unclear. Germline V gene data show CDR1 as SGDLS and CDR2 as YYNGEE. The CDR3 runs 13 residues. V was clipped by 4 bases and J by 3 bases, with 11 bases between them. The DNA of the CDR3 is TGTGCCAGCAGCCCTTTTGAAGACTACGAGCAGTACTTC. Amino acids: CASSPFEDYEQYF.

The sample holds many counts of this clonotype. The chain has TRBV6-6 and TRBJ1-2; tentatively, D is TRBD1 (6 bases). Germline V gene sequence: CDR1 MNHNY, CDR2 SVGAGI (reference sequence). V gave up 5 bases and J gave up 6 bases, with 16 bases separating them. The CDR3 totals 14 residues. CDR3 loop: CASSLNREVNGYTF. CDR3 in DNA: TGTGCCAGCAGTCTTAACAGGGAGGTTAATGGCTACACCTTC.

V gene TRBV7-9 combines with J gene TRBJ2-7; D perhaps matches TRBD1 (5 bases). CDR3 length: 14 amino acids. Germline assignment: CDR1 SEHNR and CDR2 FQNEAQ (reference sequence). V was shortened by 1 base and J by 4 bases, with 11 bases between the two germline ends. The CDR3 coding sequence is TGTGCCAGCAGCTTAGGAAAGGGGTATTACGAGCAGTACTTC. Its protein is CASSLGKGYYEQYF.